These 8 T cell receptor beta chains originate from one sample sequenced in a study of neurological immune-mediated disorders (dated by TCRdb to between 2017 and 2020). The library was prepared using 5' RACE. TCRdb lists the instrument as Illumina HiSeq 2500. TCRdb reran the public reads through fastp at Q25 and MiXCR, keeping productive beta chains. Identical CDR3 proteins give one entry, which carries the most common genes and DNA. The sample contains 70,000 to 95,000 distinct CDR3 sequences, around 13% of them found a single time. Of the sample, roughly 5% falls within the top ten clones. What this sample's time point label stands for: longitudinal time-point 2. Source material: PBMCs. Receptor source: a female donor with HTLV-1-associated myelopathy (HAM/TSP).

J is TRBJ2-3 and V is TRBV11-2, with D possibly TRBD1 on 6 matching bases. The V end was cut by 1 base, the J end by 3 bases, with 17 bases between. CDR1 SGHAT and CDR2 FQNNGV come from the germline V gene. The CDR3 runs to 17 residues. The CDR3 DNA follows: TGTGCCAGCAGCTTAGGCGTGCAACAGGGTGGGACAGATACGCAGTATTTT. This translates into CASSLGVQQGGTDTQYF. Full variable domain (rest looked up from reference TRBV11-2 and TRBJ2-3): EAGVAQSPRYKIIEKRQSVAFWCNPISGHATLYWYQQILGQGPKLLIQFQNNGVVDDSQLPKDRFSAERLKGVDSTLKIQPAKLEDSAVYLCASSLGVQQGGTDTQYFGPGTRLTVL.

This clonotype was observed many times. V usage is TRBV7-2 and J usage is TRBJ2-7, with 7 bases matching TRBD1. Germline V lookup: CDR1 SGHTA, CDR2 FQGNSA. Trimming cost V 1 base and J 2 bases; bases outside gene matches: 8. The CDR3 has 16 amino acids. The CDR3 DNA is TGTGCCAGCAGCTTAGGGCCAATCGGACAGGCCTACGAGCAGTACTTC. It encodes CASSLGPIGQAYEQYF.

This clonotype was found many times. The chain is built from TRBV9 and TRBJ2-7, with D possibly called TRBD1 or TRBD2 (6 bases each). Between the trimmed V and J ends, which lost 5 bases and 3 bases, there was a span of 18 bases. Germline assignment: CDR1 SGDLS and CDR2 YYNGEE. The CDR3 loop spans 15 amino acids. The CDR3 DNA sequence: TGTGCCAGCAGTGAAGGGGGGAGTTTCATCTACGAGCAGTACTTC. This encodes CASSEGGSFIYEQYF.

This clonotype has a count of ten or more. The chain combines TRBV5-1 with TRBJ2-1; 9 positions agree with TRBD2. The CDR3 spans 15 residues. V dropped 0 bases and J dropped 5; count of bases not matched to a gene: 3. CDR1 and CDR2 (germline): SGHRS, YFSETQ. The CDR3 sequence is CASSLGSGGHNEQFF. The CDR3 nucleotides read TGCGCCAGCAGCTTGGGAAGCGGGGGGCACAATGAGCAGTTCTTC.

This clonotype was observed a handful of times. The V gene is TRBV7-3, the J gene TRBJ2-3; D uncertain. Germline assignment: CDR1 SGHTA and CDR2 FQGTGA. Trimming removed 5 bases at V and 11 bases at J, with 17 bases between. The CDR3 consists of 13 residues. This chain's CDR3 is CASSPTGLGGQYF. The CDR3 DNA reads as TGTGCCAGCAGCCCGACGGGCCTAGGTGGGCAGTATTTT.

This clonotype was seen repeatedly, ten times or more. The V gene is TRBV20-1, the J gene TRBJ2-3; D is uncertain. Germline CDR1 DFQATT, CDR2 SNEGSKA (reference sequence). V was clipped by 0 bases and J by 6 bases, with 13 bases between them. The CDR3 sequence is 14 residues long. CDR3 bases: TGCAGTGCTAGAGATCAACATCTGGGGGATACGCAGTATTTT. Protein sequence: CSARDQHLGDTQYF.

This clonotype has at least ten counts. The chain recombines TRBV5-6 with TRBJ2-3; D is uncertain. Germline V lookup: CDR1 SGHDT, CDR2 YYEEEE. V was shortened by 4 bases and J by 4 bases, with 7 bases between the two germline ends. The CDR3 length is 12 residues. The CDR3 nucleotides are TGTGCCAGCAGCCGGGTAGCAGATACGCAGTATTTT. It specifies CASSRVADTQYF.

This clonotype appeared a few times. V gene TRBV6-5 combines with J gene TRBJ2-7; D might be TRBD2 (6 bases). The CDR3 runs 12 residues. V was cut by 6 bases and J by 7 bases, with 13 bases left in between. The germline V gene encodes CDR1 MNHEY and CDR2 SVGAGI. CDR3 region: CASSRGEKEQYF. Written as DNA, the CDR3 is TGTGCCAGCAGCCGCGGGGAAAAGGAGCAGTACTTC.